A single sample is the source of the 24 T cell receptor beta chains below, sequenced in a study of OX40 agonist ivuxolimab in advanced cancers. The assay was immunoSEQ multiplex PCR, and TCRdb's table has in-frame clones only and misses some. This sample has about 91,000 clones, with around 85% found just once. The material sequenced was CD4+ or CD8+ T cells sorted from blood, taken in a trial of the OX40 agonist ivuxolimab. These receptors originate from an adult with an advanced solid tumor such as melanoma, head and neck, liver or kidney cancer.

The rearrangement links TRBV7-9 to TRBJ2-3; D is possibly TRBD2 (6 bases). The CDR3 totals 14 residues. The germline V gene encodes CDR1 SEHNR and CDR2 FQNEAQ (reference sequence). V was trimmed by 6 bases and J by 4 bases, leaving 14 bases between them. The CDR3 loop is CASSVGTGADTQYF. The CDR3 DNA follows: TGTGCCAGCAGTGTAGGAACGGGGGCAGATACGCAGTATTTT.

The CDR3 region has the DNA TGTGCCAGCAGTGCGGACAGATCTAACTATGGCTACACCTTC. It yields the protein CASSADRSNYGYTF. The chain recombines TRBV6-1 with TRBJ1-2; TRBD1 is a possible D gene (6 bases). Germline values: CDR1 MNHNS, CDR2 SASEGT. V lost 4 bases to trimming and J lost 0 bases, with 9 bases between them. The CDR3 sequence is 14 residues long.

The CDR3 coding sequence is TGTGCCATCAGTGAGTCGGGCAGTCAGGGTGGCTACACCTTC. Residues: CAISESGSQGGYTF. The rearrangement links TRBV10-3 to TRBJ1-2; weak D call: TRBD1 (5 bases). There are 14 residues in the CDR3. Trimming removed 0 bases from V and 7 bases from J, with 12 bases in between. From germline, CDR1 is ENHRY and CDR2 SYGVKD.

The chain has TRBV19 and TRBJ2-2; possibly TRBD1 for D (5 bases). Germline values: CDR1 LNHDA, CDR2 SQIVND (reference sequence). This CDR3 region has 18 residues. Deletions cut 2 bases from V and 1 base from J, with 17 bases between. CDR3 region: CASSIRPRQYLNTGELFF. Here the CDR3 DNA reads TGTGCCAGTAGTATAAGGCCTAGACAGTACCTGAACACCGGGGAGCTGTTTTTT.

The rearrangement links TRBV18 to TRBJ1-2; no reliable D call. Germline V gene data show CDR1 as KGHSH and CDR2 as LQKENI. Trimming took off 2 bases at V and 9 bases at J, with 10 bases between the two ends. The CDR3 is 12 amino acids. The CDR3: CASSPTDGSYTF. CDR3 in DNA: TGTGCCAGCTCACCAACGGACGGGAGCTACACCTTC.

This clone has more than one count but fewer than ten. The chain is built from TRBV5-1 and TRBJ1-5; TRBD1 might be the D (5 bases). The CDR3 has 14 residues. V lost 2 bases, J lost 6 bases, and 12 bases lay in between. Germline CDR1 is SGHRS and CDR2 is YFSETQ. CDR3 bases: TGCGCCAGCAGCTTTGGCTCCGGGGGTCAGCCCCAGCATTTT. Translated: CASSFGSGGQPQHF.

This chain uses TRBV6-1 with TRBJ1-2, with a weak D call TRBD1 (5 bases). The CDR3 spans 12 residues. The V end was cut by 10 bases, the J end by 4 bases, with 13 bases between. Germline CDR1 reads MNHNS; CDR2 reads SASEGT. The CDR3: CAISGTIYGYTF. For the CDR3, the DNA is TGTGCCATATCCGGGACTATCTATGGCTACACCTTC.

The chain uses TRBV11-2 and TRBJ2-1, with D possibly being TRBD2 (6 bases). CDR1 SGHAT and CDR2 FQNNGV come from the germline V gene. This CDR3 comprises 16 residues. Trimming removed 4 bases from V and 0 bases from J, with 13 bases in between. The CDR3 DNA reads TGTGCCAGCAGCTCCCTCGGGGGAAGCTCCTACAATGAGCAGTTCTTC. Protein product: CASSSLGGSSYNEQFF.

The chain couples TRBV19 to TRBJ2-7, with D possibly matching TRBD1 (5 bases). With 7 bases removed from V and 2 bases from J, the gap between germline ends came to 18 bases. CDR3 size: 15 residues. In germline, CDR1 is LNHDA, CDR2 SQIVND (reference sequence). The CDR3 DNA reads as TGTGCCAGTAACCCTAGGTGGGGCCTTACCTACGAGCAGTACTTC. It codes for CASNPRWGLTYEQYF. The whole variable domain, filled in from reference TRBV19 and TRBJ2-7, reads DGGITQSPKYLFRKEGQNVTLSCEQNLNHDAMYWYRQDPGQGLRLIYYSQIVNDFQKGDIAEGYSVSREKKESFPLTVTSAQKNPTAFYLCASNPRWGLTYEQYFGPGTRLTVT.

CDR3 residues: CASSLPGTQYF. CDR3 DNA sequence: TGTGCCAGCAGCCTGCCGGGTACGCAGTATTTT. The chain couples TRBV7-8 to TRBJ2-3; D gene unclear. Looked up from germline, CDR1 is SGHVS and CDR2 is FQNEAQ. The CDR3 is made up of 11 amino acids. V lost 5 bases and J lost 8, with 8 bases in between.

The rearrangement links TRBV18 to TRBJ2-2, with D possibly TRBD1 on 5 matching bases. The CDR3 extends over 17 amino acids. Germline V gene data show CDR1 as KGHSH and CDR2 as LQKENI. Deletions cut 3 bases from V and 0 bases from J, with 14 bases between. The DNA of the CDR3 is TGTGCCAGCTCACCTGCGGTAGGGGTGCCGAACACCGGGGAGCTGTTTTTT. Its translation is CASSPAVGVPNTGELFF.

The chain recombines TRBV2 with TRBJ1-2; D may be TRBD1 (6 bases). CDR3 length equals 14 residues. V was shortened by 2 bases and J by 6 bases, with 13 bases between the two germline ends. The germline V gene has CDR1 SNHLY and CDR2 FYNNEI. CDR3 nucleotides: TGTGCCAGCAGTGAATTCGACAGGTATGATGGCTACACCTTC. Translation gives CASSEFDRYDGYTF.

Note on this clone: A junction boundary mismatches the germline segment, possibly from a read error. The V gene is TRBV28, the J gene TRBJ1-2; D gene ambiguous. CDR3 length: 11 amino acids. Germline V gene sequence: CDR1 MDHEN, CDR2 SYDVKM. As DNA, the CDR3 is TGTGCCAGCAGTAACTATTATGCCTACACCTTC. Its translation is CASSNYYAYTF.

The chain uses TRBV10-3 and TRBJ2-1; no clear D. This CDR3 has 12 amino acids. Per the germline V gene, CDR1 is ENHRY and CDR2 is SYGVKD. The V gene lost 3 bases and the J gene lost 4 bases, with 4 bases spanning the gap. The chain's CDR3 is CAISDSYNEQFF. DNA of the CDR3: TGTGCCATCAGTGACAGTTACAATGAGCAGTTCTTC.

The rearrangement joins TRBV7-2 to TRBJ1-4; TRBD1 agrees at 7 bases. CDR1 and CDR2 (germline): SGHTA, FQGNSA. With 5 bases clipped from V and 7 bases from J, the junction kept 10 bases outside the gene matches. This CDR3 is 15 amino acids long. CDR3 bases: TGTGCCAGCAGCCCTGACAGGGCATTTGGTGAAAAACTGTTTTTT. Its protein product is CASSPDRAFGEKLFF.

The rearrangement links TRBV15 to TRBJ1-5, with no clear D. The CDR3 consists of 14 residues. Germline V gene lookup returns CDR1 LNHNV and CDR2 YYDKDF (reference sequence). V dropped 5 bases and J dropped 1 base, with 9 bases sitting between them. DNA of the CDR3: TGTGCCACCAGCTCCCGACGGAGCAATCAGCCCCAGCATTTT. It yields the protein CATSSRRSNQPQHF.

The chain couples TRBV11-3 to TRBJ2-1; no firm D call. Germline CDR1 and CDR2: SGHNT and YENEEA. V lost 2 bases to trimming and J lost 10 bases, with 12 bases between them. This CDR3 spans 13 amino acids. CDR3 region: CASSLNVGGEQFF. The CDR3 DNA follows: TGTGCCAGCAGCTTAAATGTGGGCGGCGAGCAGTTCTTC.

The CDR3 loop reads CASSPFVAGRDQPQHF. CDR3 bases: TGTGCCAGCTCACCATTCGTTGCAGGCAGGGATCAGCCCCAGCATTTT. This rearrangement joins TRBV18 to TRBJ1-5; weak D call: TRBD1 (5 bases). Germline CDR1 KGHSH, CDR2 LQKENI. The CDR3 has 16 residues. Trimming shortened V by 2 bases and J by 5 bases, and 16 bases separated the two germline ends. Full variable domain (remainder filled in from reference TRBV18 and TRBJ1-5): NAGVMQNPRHLVRRRGQEARLRCSPMKGHSHVYWYRQLPEEGLKFMVYLQKENIIDESGMPKERFSAEFPKEGPSILRIQQVVRGDSAAYFCASSPFVAGRDQPQHFGDGTRLSIL.

As regards this clone: The sample has other DNA sequences that encode this CDR3 too. This chain links TRBV7-2 with TRBJ2-7; D is unresolved. Germline CDR1 and CDR2: SGHTA and FQGNSA. CDR3 size: 13 residues. V was trimmed by 0 bases and J by 3 bases, leaving 6 bases between them. The CDR3 DNA sequence: TGTGCCAGCAGCTTAGCGGGCAGCTACGAGCAGTACTTC. It translates to CASSLAGSYEQYF.

This chain connects TRBV6-5 to TRBJ1-1, with D possibly TRBD1 on 5 matching bases. V dropped 2 bases and J dropped 3 bases, with 16 bases sitting between them. The CDR3 totals 16 residues. Germline CDR1 reads MNHEY; CDR2 reads SVGAGI. The CDR3 DNA follows: TGTGCCAGCAGTTACGGTGTTAGAGGGGCAGACACTGAAGCTTTCTTT. This encodes CASSYGVRGADTEAFF.

CDR3 protein: CASSPREGLPTDTQYF. The CDR3 coding sequence is TGTGCCAGCAGCCCCCGGGAAGGACTCCCCACAGATACGCAGTATTTT. The genes are TRBV7-8 and TRBJ2-3; tentatively, D is TRBD2 (5 bases). Germline CDR1 and CDR2: SGHVS and FQNEAQ. The CDR3 runs to 16 residues. The V and J ends lost 5 bases and 2 bases respectively, with 17 bases between them.

This chain connects TRBV5-6 to TRBJ1-5; the D is unclear. Germline V gene lookup returns CDR1 SGHDT and CDR2 YYEEEE. The ends were cut back, 0 bases at V and 3 bases at J, with 7 bases in the middle. This CDR3 is built from 14 residues. The CDR3 region is CASSLGRDNQPQHF. CDR3 coding DNA: TGTGCCAGCAGCTTGGGGCGGGACAATCAGCCCCAGCATTTT.

CDR3 residues: CASSLLNTGELFF. The CDR3 DNA is TGTGCCAGCAGCCTCTTGAACACCGGGGAGCTGTTTTTT. V and J are TRBV7-2 and TRBJ2-2; D not certain. V lost 5 bases, J lost 1 base, and 5 bases lay in between. The CDR3 contains 13 residues. Germline V gene data show CDR1 as SGHTA and CDR2 as FQGNSA.

The chain couples TRBV7-2 to TRBJ2-7; D is uncertain. The CDR3 contains 13 residues. V lost 6 bases and J 0 bases, leaving 9 bases between the germline ends. Germline V gives CDR1 SGHTA, CDR2 FQGNSA. CDR3 in DNA: TGTGCCAGCAGTCCAACTGTCTCCTACGAGCAGTACTTC. Its protein product is CASSPTVSYEQYF.